A selection of T cell receptor beta chains follows, all from one sample in a study of post-analysis software for immune sequencing data. TCRdb ran MiXCR on the PCR reads and lists one entry per CDR3 protein. The data show over 700,000 distinct CDR3 sequences, with 25% to 30% seen just once and more than 0.45% held by the top ten. Sequenced sample: blood. The receptor source for this set is a girl aged 5-17 years with multiple sclerosis. CDR3s include the opening cysteine and the closing phenylalanine or tryptophan.

V | CDR3
TRBV28 | CASSSRRGHFTEAFF
TRBV4-3 | CASSQVPSGSSYEQYF
TRBV12-3/TRBV12-4 | CASSLRVFSQQFF
TRBV29-1 | CSVAFGQTSSQPQHF
TRBV29-1 | CSVDSLVTETQYF
TRBV29-1 | CSVDDRYNEQFF
TRBV3-1 | CASSQVSGGGPGGYTF
TRBV28 | CASSFGGTTDTQYF
TRBV27 | CASSLTPGAKHEQFF
TRBV9 | CASSQNRGRNEQFF
TRBV20-1 | CSARGDQSKGTDTQYF
TRBV20-1 | CSASQTANAYEQYF
TRBV7-2 | CASSPQHLGGAGNEQFF
TRBV7-6 | CASSPPGRGRTEAFF
TRBV7-2 | CASSLGPVGGTTNNSPLHF
TRBV20-1 | CSVGQGEQPQHF
TRBV7-9 | CATLASDTQYF
TRBV10-3 | CAISDPGRMNTEAFF
TRBV5-5 | CASSLAREGSRYEQYF
TRBV7-2 | CASSSQGGSNQPQHF
TRBV7-9 | CASRLGSSYNEQFF
TRBV6-1 | CASSTPPSAPNQETQYF
TRBV2 | CASSEITANYGYTF
TRBV20-1 | CSAPRGSRDEQYF
TRBV20-1 | CSARLETGGGETQYF
TRBV20-1 | CSVRRVADTQYF
TRBV10-3 | CAISPTPRASGQPQHF
TRBV20-1 | CSALITQVSTDTQYF